This TCR beta chain appears in the sequencing data of a study of molecular identifiers for immune sequencing clone quantification. Across the whole study: Four of five RNA aliquots from about 19,000 or 110,000 naive CD8 T cells were sequenced.

Bulk TCR libraries used previously described methods and listed TCR primers. TCRdb ran MiXCR on the PCR reads and lists one entry per CDR3 protein. The repertoire holds about 640,000 distinct CDR3 sequences, with approximately 20% as singletons. Germline V gene sequence: CDR1 LNHDA, CDR2 SQIVND (reference sequence). The CDR3 runs 16 residues. J was trimmed by 7 bases and V by 7 bases; bases with no gene match: 10. This clonotype was seen ten or more times. This sequence was found in a human donor in good health. Some libraries in this study had Jurkat cell RNA spiked in. The gene calls are TRBV19 and TRBJ2-1, with 13 positions matching TRBD2. Sequencing input: naive CD8+ T cells from blood, with Jurkat cell RNA spiked in. The sample's subset: FACS-sorted CD8+CD4-CCR7+CD45RA+ naive T cells. The CDR3 DNA follows: TGTGCCAGTACGGCCGGCCCGGGACTAGCGGGGAATGAGCAGTTCTTC. Amino acids: CASTAGPGLAGNEQFF.